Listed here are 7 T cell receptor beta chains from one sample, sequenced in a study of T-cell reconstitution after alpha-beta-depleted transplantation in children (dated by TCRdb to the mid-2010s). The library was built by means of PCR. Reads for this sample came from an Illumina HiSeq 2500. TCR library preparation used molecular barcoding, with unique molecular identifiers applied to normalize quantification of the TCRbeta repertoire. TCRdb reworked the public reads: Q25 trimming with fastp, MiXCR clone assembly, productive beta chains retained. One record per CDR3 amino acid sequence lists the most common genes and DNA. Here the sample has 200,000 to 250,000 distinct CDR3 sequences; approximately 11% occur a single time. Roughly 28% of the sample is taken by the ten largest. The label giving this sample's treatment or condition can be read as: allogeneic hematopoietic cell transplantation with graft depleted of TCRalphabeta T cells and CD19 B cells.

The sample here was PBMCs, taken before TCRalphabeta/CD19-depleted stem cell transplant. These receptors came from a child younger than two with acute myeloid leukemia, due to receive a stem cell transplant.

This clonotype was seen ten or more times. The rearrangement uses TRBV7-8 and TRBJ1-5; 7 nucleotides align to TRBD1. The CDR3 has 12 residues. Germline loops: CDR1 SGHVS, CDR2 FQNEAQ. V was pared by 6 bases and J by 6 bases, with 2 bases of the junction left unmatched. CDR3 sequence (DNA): TGTGCCAGCAGTCGACAGGGTCAGCCCCAGCATTTT. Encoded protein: CASSRQGQPQHF.

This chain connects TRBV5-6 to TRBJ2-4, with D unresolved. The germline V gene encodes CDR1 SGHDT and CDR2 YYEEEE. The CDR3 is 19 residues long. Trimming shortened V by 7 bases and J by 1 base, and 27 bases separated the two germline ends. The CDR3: CASGSRVSQRYEAKNIQYF. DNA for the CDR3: TGTGCCAGCGGCTCCCGTGTGTCACAAAGGTATGAGGCCAAAAACATTCAGTACTTC.

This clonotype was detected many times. Here the CDR3 DNA reads TGTGCCAGCAGCGAGAAGGGGGACTACGCCGACACAGATACGCAGTATTTT. Its translation: CASSEKGDYADTDTQYF. This chain links TRBV11-3 with TRBJ2-3; D might be TRBD2 (7 bases). CDR1 is SGHNT and CDR2 is YENEEA in the germline V gene. V lost 5 bases and J 2 bases, leaving 20 bases between the germline ends. The CDR3 is 17 residues long. The whole variable domain, remainder taken from reference TRBV11-3 and TRBJ2-3, is EAGVVQSPRYKIIEKKQPVAFWCNPISGHNTLYWYLQNLGQGPELLIRYENEEAVDDSQLPKDRFSAERLKGVDSTLKIQPAELGDSAVYLCASSEKGDYADTDTQYFGPGTRLTVL.

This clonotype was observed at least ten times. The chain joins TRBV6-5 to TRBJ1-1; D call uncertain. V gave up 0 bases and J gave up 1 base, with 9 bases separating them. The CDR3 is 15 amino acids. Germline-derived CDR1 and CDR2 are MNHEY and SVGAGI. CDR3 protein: CASSYSTNRNTEAFF. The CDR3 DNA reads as TGTGCCAGCAGTTACTCCACGAACCGGAACACTGAAGCTTTCTTT.

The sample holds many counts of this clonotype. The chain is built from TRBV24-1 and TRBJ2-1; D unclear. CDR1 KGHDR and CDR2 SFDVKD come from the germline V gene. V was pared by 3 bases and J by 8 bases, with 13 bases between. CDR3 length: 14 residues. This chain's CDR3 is CATSDTRQTDEQFF. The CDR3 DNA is TGTGCCACCAGTGATACCAGACAAACAGATGAGCAGTTCTTC.

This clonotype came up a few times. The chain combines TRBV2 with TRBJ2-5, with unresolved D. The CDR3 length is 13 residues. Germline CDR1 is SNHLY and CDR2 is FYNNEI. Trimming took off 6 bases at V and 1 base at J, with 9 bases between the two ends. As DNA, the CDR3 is TGTGCCAGCAGCGCCGACGGCCAAGAGACCCAGTACTTC. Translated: CASSADGQETQYF.

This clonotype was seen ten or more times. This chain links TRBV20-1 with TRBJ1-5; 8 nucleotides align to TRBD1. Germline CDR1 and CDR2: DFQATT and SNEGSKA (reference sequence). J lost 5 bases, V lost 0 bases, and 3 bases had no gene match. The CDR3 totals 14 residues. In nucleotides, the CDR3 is TGCAGTGCTAGAGATGGACAGGGTTATCAGCCCCAGCATTTT. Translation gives CSARDGQGYQPQHF.